This TCR beta chain was sequenced during a study of shared clonotypes between healthy human individuals. Profiling relied on immunoSEQ multiplex PCR, and the TCRdb table lists in-frame clones only, not all of them. Of 500,000 to 700,000 clones listed, 90% to 95% are singletons. Naive CD8 isolation took CD45RO-negative cells positively selected for CCR7 and excluded terminally differentiated effector memory CD45RA+ cells. Material for sequencing was naive CD8+ T cells sorted from blood. The source is a woman in her twenties or thirties in good health.

The CDR3 DNA follows: TGTGCCAGCAGTTTAAGGCCTAGCGGGACGCCGTACAATGAGCAGTTCTTC. This encodes CASSLRPSGTPYNEQFF. The rearrangement uses TRBV27 and TRBJ2-1; 9 nucleotides align to TRBD2. V dropped 2 bases and J dropped 4; count of bases not matched to a gene: 9. The CDR3 consists of 17 residues. Germline V CDR1 and CDR2: MNHEY, SMNVEV (reference sequence).